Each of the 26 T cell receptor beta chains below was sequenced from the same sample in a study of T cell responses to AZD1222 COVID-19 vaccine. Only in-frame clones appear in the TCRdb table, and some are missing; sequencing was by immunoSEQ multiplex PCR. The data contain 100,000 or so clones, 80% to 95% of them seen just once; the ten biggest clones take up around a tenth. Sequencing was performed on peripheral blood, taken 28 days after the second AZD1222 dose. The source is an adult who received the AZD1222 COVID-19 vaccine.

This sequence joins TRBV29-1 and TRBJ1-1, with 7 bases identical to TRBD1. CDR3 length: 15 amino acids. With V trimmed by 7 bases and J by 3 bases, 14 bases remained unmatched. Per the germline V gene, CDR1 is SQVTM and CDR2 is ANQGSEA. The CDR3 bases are TGCAGCGCCGGTGTGGCAGGGGGTGGGGACACTGAAGCTTTCTTT. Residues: CSAGVAGGGDTEAFF.

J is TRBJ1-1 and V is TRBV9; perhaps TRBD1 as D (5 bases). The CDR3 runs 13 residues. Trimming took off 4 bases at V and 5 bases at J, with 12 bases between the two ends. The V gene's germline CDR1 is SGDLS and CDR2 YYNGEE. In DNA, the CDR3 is TGTGCCAGCAGCAGGGACGCCTATACTGAAGCTTTCTTT. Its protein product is CASSRDAYTEAFF. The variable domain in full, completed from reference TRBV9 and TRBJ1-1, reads DSGVTQTPKHLITATGQRVTLRCSPRSGDLSVYWYQQSLDQGLQFLIQYYNGEERAKGNILERFSAQQFPDLHSELNLSSLELGDSALYFCASSRDAYTEAFFGQGTRLTVV.

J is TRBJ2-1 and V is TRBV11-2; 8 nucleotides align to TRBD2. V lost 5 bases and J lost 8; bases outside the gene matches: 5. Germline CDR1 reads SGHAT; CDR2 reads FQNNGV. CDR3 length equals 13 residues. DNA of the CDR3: TGTGCCAGCAGCCAGGGACTAGTATATGAGCAGTTCTTC. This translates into CASSQGLVYEQFF.

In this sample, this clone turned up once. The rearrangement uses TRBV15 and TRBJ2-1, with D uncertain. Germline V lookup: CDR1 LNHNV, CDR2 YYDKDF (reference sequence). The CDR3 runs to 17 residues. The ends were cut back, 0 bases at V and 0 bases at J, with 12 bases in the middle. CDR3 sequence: CATSRDMAYSSYNEQFF. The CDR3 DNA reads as TGTGCCACCAGCAGAGATATGGCGTACAGCTCCTACAATGAGCAGTTCTTC.

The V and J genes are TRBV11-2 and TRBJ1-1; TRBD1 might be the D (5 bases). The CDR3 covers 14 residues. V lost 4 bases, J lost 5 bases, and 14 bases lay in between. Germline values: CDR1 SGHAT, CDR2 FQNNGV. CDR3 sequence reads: CASSSKGRRTEAFF. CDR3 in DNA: TGTGCCAGCAGCTCAAAGGGGCGGAGAACTGAAGCTTTCTTT.

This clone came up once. CDR3 protein: CASSSRAWGGGETQYF. CDR3 coding DNA: TGCGCCAGCAGCTCCAGAGCCTGGGGAGGGGGAGAGACCCAGTACTTC. The V call is TRBV5-1, the J call TRBJ2-5, with D tentatively TRBD2 (7 bases). V gave up 3 bases and J gave up 4 bases, with 19 bases separating them. Germline CDR1 and CDR2: SGHRS and YFSETQ. CDR3 length: 16 amino acids. The variable domain in full, with the rest retrieved from reference TRBV5-1 and TRBJ2-5, is KAGVTQTPRYLIKTRGQQVTLSCSPISGHRSVSWYQQTPGQGLQFLFEYFSETQRNKGNFPGRFSGRQFSNSRSEMNVSTLELGDSALYLCASSSRAWGGGETQYFGPGTRLLVL.

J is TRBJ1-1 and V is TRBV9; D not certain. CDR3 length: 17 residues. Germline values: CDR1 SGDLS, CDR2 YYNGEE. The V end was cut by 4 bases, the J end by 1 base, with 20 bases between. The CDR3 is CASSSQVVVAGNTEAFF. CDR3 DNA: TGTGCCAGCAGCTCTCAAGTGGTGGTCGCAGGGAACACTGAAGCTTTCTTT.

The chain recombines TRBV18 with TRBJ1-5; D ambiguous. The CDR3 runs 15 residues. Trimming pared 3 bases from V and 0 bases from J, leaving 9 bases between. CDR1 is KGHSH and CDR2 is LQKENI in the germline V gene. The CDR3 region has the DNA TGTGCCAGCTCACCGGTGGGAGATAGCAATCAGCCCCAGCATTTT. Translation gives CASSPVGDSNQPQHF.

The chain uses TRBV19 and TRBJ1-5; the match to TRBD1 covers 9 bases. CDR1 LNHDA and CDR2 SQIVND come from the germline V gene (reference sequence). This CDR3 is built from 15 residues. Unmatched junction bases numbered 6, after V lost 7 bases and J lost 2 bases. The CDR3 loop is CASTTDRGGNQPQHF. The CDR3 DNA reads TGTGCCAGTACCACGGACAGGGGCGGCAATCAGCCCCAGCATTTT. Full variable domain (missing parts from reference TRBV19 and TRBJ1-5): DGGITQSPKYLFRKEGQNVTLSCEQNLNHDAMYWYRQDPGQGLRLIYYSQIVNDFQKGDIAEGYSVSREKKESFPLTVTSAQKNPTAFYLCASTTDRGGNQPQHFGDGTRLSIL.

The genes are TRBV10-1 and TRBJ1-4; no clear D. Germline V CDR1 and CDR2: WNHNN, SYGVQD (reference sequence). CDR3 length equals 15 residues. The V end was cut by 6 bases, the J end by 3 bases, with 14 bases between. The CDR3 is CASSPEPAANEKLFF. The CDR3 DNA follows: TGCGCCAGCAGCCCGGAACCCGCGGCTAATGAAAAACTGTTTTTT.

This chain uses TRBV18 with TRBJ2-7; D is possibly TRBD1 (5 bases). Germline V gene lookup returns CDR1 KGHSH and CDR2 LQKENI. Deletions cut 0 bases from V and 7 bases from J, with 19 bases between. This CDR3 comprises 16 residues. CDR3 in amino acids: CASSPPLSDIFREQYF. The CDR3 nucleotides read TGTGCCAGCTCACCACCGTTGTCGGACATCTTCCGGGAGCAGTACTTC.

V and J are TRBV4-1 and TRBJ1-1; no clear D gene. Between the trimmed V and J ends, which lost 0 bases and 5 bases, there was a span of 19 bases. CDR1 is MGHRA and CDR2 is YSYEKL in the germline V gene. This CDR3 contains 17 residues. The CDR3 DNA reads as TGCGCCAGCAGCCAAGATTATCAGGTAGACGGCCGGACTGAAGCTTTCTTT. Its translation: CASSQDYQVDGRTEAFF.

Here the CDR3 DNA reads TGTGCCAGCTCACCACCGAGAGGGATGGGCCAGTACTTC. As protein: CASSPPRGMGQYF. The V and J genes are TRBV18 and TRBJ2-5; maybe TRBD2 (5 bases). Germline V CDR1 and CDR2: KGHSH, LQKENI. Trimming stripped 0 bases from V and 10 bases from J, with 12 bases between. This CDR3 is 13 amino acids long.

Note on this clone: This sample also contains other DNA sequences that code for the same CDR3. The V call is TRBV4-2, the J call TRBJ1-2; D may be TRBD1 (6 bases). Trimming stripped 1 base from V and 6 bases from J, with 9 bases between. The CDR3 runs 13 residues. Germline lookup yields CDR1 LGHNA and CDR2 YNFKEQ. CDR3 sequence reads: CASSQVAGDGYTF. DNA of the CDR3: TGTGCCAGCAGCCAAGTCGCAGGGGATGGCTACACCTTC.

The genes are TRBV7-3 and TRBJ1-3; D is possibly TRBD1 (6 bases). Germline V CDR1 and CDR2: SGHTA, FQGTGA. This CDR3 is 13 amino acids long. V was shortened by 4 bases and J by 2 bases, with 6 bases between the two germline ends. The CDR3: CASSWDTGNTIYF. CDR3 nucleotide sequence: TGTGCCAGCAGCTGGGACACTGGAAACACCATATATTTT. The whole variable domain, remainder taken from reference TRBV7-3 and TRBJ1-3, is GAGVSQTPSNKVTEKGKYVELRCDPISGHTALYWYRQSLGQGPEFLIYFQGTGAADDSGLPNDRFFAVRPEGSVSTLKIQRTERGDSAVYLCASSWDTGNTIYFGEGSWLTVV.

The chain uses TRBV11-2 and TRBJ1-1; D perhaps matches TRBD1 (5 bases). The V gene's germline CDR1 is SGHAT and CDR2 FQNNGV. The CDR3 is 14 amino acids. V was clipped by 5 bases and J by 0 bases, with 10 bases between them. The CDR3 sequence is CASSLTVLNTEAFF. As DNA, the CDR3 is TGTGCCAGCAGCCTGACAGTGCTGAACACTGAAGCTTTCTTT.

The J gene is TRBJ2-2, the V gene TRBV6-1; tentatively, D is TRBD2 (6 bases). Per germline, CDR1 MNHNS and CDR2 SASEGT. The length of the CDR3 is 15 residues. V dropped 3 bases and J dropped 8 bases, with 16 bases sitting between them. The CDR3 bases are TGTGCCAGCAGTGAGGAACGGACTGGGAGGGGGGAGCTGTTTTTT. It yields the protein CASSEERTGRGELFF.

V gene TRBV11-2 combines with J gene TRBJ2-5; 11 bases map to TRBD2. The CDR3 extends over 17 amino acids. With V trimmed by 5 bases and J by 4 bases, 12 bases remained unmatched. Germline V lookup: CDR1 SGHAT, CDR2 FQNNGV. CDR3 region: CASSPRTSGSVLETQYF. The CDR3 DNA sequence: TGTGCCAGCAGCCCCAGGACTAGCGGGTCTGTCTTAGAGACCCAGTACTTC.

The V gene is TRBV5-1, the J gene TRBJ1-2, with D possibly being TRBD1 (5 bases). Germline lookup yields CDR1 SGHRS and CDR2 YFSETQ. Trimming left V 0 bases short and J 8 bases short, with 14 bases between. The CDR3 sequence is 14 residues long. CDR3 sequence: CASSLETVGRGYTF. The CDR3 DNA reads TGCGCCAGCAGCTTGGAGACAGTAGGTAGGGGCTACACCTTC.

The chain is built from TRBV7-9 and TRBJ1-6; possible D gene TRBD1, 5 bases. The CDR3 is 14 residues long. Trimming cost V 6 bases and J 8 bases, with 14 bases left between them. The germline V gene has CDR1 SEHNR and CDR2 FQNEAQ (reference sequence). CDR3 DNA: TGTGCCAGCAGTCCCGTCGGGACGGATTCACCCCTCCACTTT. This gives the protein CASSPVGTDSPLHF.

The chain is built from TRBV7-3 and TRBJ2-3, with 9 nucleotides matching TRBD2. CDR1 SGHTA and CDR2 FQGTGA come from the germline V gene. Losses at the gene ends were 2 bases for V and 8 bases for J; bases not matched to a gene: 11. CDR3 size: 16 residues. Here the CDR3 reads CASSLASGARGGTQYF. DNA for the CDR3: TGTGCCAGCAGCTTAGCTAGCGGGGCCCGGGGAGGTACGCAGTATTTT.

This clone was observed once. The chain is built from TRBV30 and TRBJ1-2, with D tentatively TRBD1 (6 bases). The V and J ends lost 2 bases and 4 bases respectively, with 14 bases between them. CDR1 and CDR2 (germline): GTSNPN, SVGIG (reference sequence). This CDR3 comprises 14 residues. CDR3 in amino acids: CAWSLGGSFYGYTF. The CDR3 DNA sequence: TGTGCCTGGAGTTTGGGGGGCTCCTTCTATGGCTACACCTTC.

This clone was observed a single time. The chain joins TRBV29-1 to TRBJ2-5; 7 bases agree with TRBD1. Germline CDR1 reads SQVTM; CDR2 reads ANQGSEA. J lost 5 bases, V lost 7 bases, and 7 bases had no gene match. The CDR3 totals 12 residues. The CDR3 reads CSALTGTETQYF. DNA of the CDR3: TGCAGCGCCTTGACAGGGACGGAGACCCAGTACTTC. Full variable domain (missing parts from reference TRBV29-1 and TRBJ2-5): SAVISQKPSRDICQRGTSLTIQCQVDSQVTMMFWYRQQPGQSLTLIATANQGSEATYESGFVIDKFPISRPNLTFSTLTVSNMSPEDSSIYLCSALTGTETQYFGPGTRLLVL.

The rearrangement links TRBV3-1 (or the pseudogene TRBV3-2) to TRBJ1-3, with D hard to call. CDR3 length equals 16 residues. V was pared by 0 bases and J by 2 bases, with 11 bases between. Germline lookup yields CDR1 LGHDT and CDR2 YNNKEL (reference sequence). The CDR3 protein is CASSQDRADAGNTIYF. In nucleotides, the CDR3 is TGTGCCAGCAGCCAAGATAGAGCGGACGCTGGAAACACCATATATTTT.

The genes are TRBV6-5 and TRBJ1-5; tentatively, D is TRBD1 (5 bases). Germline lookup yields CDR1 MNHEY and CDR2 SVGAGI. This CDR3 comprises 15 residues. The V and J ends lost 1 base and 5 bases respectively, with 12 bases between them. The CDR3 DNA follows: TGTGCCAGCAGTTACTTCGGTAGGGGCGATCAGCCCCAGCATTTT. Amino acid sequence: CASSYFGRGDQPQHF.

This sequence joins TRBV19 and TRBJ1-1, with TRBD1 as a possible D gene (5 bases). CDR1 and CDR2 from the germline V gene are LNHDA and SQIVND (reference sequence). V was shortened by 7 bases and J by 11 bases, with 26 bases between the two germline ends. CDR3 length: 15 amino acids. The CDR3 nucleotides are TGTGCCAGTACCCCAGGTCAGTCGCCCGCTTGGGGGGCTTTCTTT. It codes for CASTPGQSPAWGAFF.